This T cell receptor beta chain stems from a study of control samples from healthy donors and cancer patients. Trimming took 3 bases from V and 10 from J, leaving 6 bases between them. Per germline, CDR1 SGHTA and CDR2 FQGNSA. The CDR3 covers 10 residues. Here immunoSEQ multiplex PCR was the method, and the copy in TCRdb shows in-frame clones only, minus some. The data show around 110,000 clones, more than 85% seen once. The TCR sequence derives from a man aged 25-45 years in good health. The sequencing input was blood. The rearrangement uses TRBV7-2 and TRBJ1-1; D uncertain. CDR3 DNA: TGTGCCAGCAGCTTCCAGGTAGCTTTCTTT. Translation: CASSFQVAFF.